The source of this T cell receptor beta chain is a study of cytomegalovirus exposure and HLA in healthy donors (dated by TCRdb to 2016 to 2017). About the study as a whole: In an earlier analysis of about 560 of the donors, 250 to 300 Gb of sequence data and 90 million to 120 million unique TCR beta sequences from about 179 million T cells were reported. The study used immunosequencing to profile the T cell repertoires of approximately 650 subjects and linked those repertoires to cytomegalovirus serostatus. Among the roughly 400 genotyped donors, approximately 76% belonged to the genetic ancestry cluster associated with self-reported Caucasian donors. To decide whether each TCR beta V gene segment behaved as functional or pseudogenic, an earlier analysis of nearly 600 of the donors relied on high-throughput TCR beta sequencing. A later genetic analysis used genome-wide SNP genotypes for about 65% of the roughly 700 donors, treating that subset as a discovery cohort. Rather than drawing on any new phenotypic data, the later analysis identified candidate immune exposures from TCR beta sequences and the way those sequences occurred across donors. The aim of the study was to test whether cataloging public T cell receptors could identify signatures of past pathogen exposure. The number of donors typed differed by locus, with roughly 629-640 for A, B, C, DRB1 and DQB1, 522 for DQA1, about 610 for DPA1, and around 430 for DPB1. Both class I and class II loci were covered by HLA typing, at four-digit resolution. The study combined high-throughput TCR immunosequencing, statistical association of individual TCRs with disease status, and machine learning to predict cytomegalovirus infection status. Across some 400 genotyped donors of the cohort, an average of approximately 240,000 unique TCR beta nucleotide sequences per donor were sequenced, and 15% to 20% of those sequences were non-productive. Alongside the repertoire data, information on donor age, sex, ethnicity and CMV serostatus was compiled. Several DR-DQ haplotypes were handled as single units for association and clustering, since linkage in the cohort was strong. Along with the approximately 700-subject first cohort, a separate validation cohort of over a hundred different subjects was used. All discovery cohort repertoires had been generated on a single sequencing platform. In a later analysis, previously published TCR beta repertoires from about 670 donors were re-analyzed and high-resolution HLA genotyping was added so that TCR occurrence patterns could be studied. About 300 gigabases of sequencing data and 70 million to 100 million unique TCR sequences were included in an early release covering several hundred HLA-typed donors.

Points on this clone: Its antigen remains unidentified. No much larger clone exists at a distance of one base, and base qualities are not known.

What the authors observed across the whole study: The classifier was reported to diagnose cytomegalovirus status with high specificity and sensitivity in both the original cohort and the validation cohort. Correlated functional status among segregating V segments might reflect linkage disequilibrium, but an unknown experimental factor could not be ruled out. Roughly uniform sequencing depth across donors was assumed in presence/absence analyses, although this assumption may not hold. According to a later analysis, most CMV-associated TCR beta chains appeared to be HLA-restricted, and the HLA associations seemed to be driven largely by CMV exposure. Because counts were too low, under 20 rarely observed V segments, including chromosome 9 orphons, were left out of the earlier analysis of about 500 of the donors. The study listed 164 TCR beta chains as associated with cytomegalovirus. Compared with the roughly 700-donor mean, donors in an Asian-associated ancestry cluster had fewer N-insertions in productive TCRs, according to a later genetic analysis. Some IMGT-functional V segments, including TRBV6-2 and TRBV6-3, could not be distinguished by the 87-base-pair reads and were therefore excluded. While some public TCRs were present in many individuals, most TCR sequences turned up only very rarely across donors. Only TCR beta chains were sequenced in this cohort, and the absence of alpha or paired-chain data limited detectable features. Because some donors lacked HLA typing at each locus, the association tests relied only on the typed subset. CMV serostatus was the only immune exposure information available for the cohort. Assigning TCR associations to individual alleles was difficult when HLA alleles, especially DR and DQ, strongly co-occurred. A further reported finding was that TCR beta sequences accurately predicted the HLA-A and HLA-B alleles for most subjects in the first cohort. In vitro tests confirmed that a few of the cytomegalovirus-associated TCR beta chains recognize cytomegalovirus antigens. According to a later analysis, parvovirus B19, influenza, CMV and Epstein-Barr virus appeared linked to several top co-occurrence clusters. In a later analysis, HLA-associated TCR beta chains were found to be more clonally expanded and to have lower generation probabilities than equally common non-associated chains. A cluster of highly shared sequence variants was judged likely to be a technical artifact of the sequencing pipeline. In an earlier analysis of approximately 590 of the donors, most TCR beta V segments appeared in productive rearrangements about 87% or about 30% of the time, broadly matching IMGT annotations. The authors suggested that the approach could potentially be extended to other disease states and immunological phenotypes. Specific HLA alleles were associated with some 15,000 TCR beta sequences at a false discovery rate of 0.05 in a later analysis. V-gene and J-gene trimming of TCR beta chains was associated with a missense DCLRE1C variant in a later genetic analysis, and the association was replicated in an independent cohort. A later analysis found that TCR association rates varied across HLA loci, with DRB1 alleles showing the most associated TCRs and HLA-C alleles the fewest.

Via the germline V gene, CDR1 is MGHRA and CDR2 YSYEKL. V loses 10 bases of germline sequence and J loses 1 base, and the interval between the two ends is 16 bases. From cysteine to phenylalanine, the CDR3 is 14 amino acids long. The sequence is cut down to CDR3 DNA, 42 bases in frame from base 1. The cohort comprised 710 or so healthy bone marrow donors. Cohort members were all nominally healthy when sampled, although unrecorded immune exposures were likely present. The donor was CMV seropositive and belonged to the group of 250 to 300 seropositive cohort members. A peripheral blood sample was collected from each donor, and TCR beta sequencing was performed on peripheral blood mononuclear cells. The Qiagen DNeasy Blood Extraction Kit was used to extract genomic DNA from the blood cell samples. Libraries came from the immunoSEQ multiplex PCR assay. For the multiplex PCR, a mixture combining 60 forward primers for TCR Vbeta segments and 13 reverse primers for TCR Jbeta segments was used. The CDR3 region of rearranged TCR beta genes was amplified from genomic DNA by a multiplex PCR assay. On the Illumina HiSeq System, the amplified TCR beta libraries were sequenced as 87-base-pair reads. The paper's data handling went like this. A later analysis tallied tens of millions of unique TCR beta chains across the approximately 670 repertoires, and some 10 million of those chains were shared by two or more donors. A nearest-neighbor algorithm error-corrected the raw reads and collapsed the reads into unique sequences, merging closely related sequences to remove PCR and sequencing errors. CDR3 sequences were aligned to IMGT reference sequences to assign V, D and J gene segments. For a sequence to be retained, a match of at least six nucleotides was required to both a V gene segment and a J gene segment. Rearrangements were classified as productive when the CDR3 lacked stop codons and remained in frame with V and J, and all other rearrangements were classified as non-productive. Following IMGT convention, CDR3 was defined as the stretch from the second conserved V-encoded cysteine up to the conserved J-encoded phenylalanine. Sequences without an unambiguous match to a single V gene segment were excluded from the earlier analysis of several hundred of the donors. In an earlier analysis of 450 to 750 of the donors, a V segment was called functional when productive rearrangements were above 56.7%, and segregating when the standard deviation between donors exceeded 5%. A statistical classification framework was developed to diagnose cytomegalovirus status using the catalog of TCR beta chain sequences. In a later analysis, V and J genes were assigned by comparing TCR nucleotide sequences against IMGT/GENE-DB human TR gene sequences. Using the TCRdist pipeline, a later analysis assigned CDR3 sequences along with most-parsimonious VDJ recombination scenarios. In a later analysis, every TCR beta chain was defined by the combination of its CDR3 amino acid sequence and its V-gene family, and reads without a unique V-gene family were dropped. A later analysis removed 600 or so highly shared, low-generation-probability nucleotide sequences to deal with suspected cross-contamination and a sequencing artifact. A later analysis calculated a clonal expansion index for each public chain from normalized within-repertoire ranks of inferred template counts. In a later analysis, generation probabilities were computed with a VDJ recombination model fitted to out-of-frame rearrangements, and the resulting probabilities were checked against IGoR. Hypergeometric tests were used in a later analysis to score TCR-TCR, TCR-HLA and TCR-CMV co-occurrence, with a repertoire-size bias correction applied to the TCR pairs. In a later analysis, false discovery rates were estimated by permuting HLA or CMV assignments 20 times. A later analysis grouped co-occurring TCRs with DBSCAN, adding TCRdist sequence similarity when clustering within HLA-allele-positive subsets. Co-occurrence clustering excluded repertoires with fewer than 30,000 or more than 120,000 public chains, plus five with anomalous nucleotide sharing. The clones in this table, taken by TCRdb from immuneACCESS, are in-frame only. Not every clone is retained; where verified, under half of the shortfall comes from an unresolved V gene, and the cause of the rest is unknown. Clone size and V and J calls were adopted from that table, with D and trimming inferred from the DNA. The sample table lists some 200,000 clones, 70% of them with a count of one. Clones ranked in the top ten supply less than 3% of the sample.

The chain employs TRBV4-1 and TRBJ1-1; the D gene is not confidently resolved. Sample: PBMCs. The receptor was derived from a man aged 35 to 55 in good health and CMV-seropositive. The DNA is TGCGCCACCAAGCGGCTGGGTGAGAACACTGAAGCTTTCTTT. It translates to CATKRLGENTEAFF.